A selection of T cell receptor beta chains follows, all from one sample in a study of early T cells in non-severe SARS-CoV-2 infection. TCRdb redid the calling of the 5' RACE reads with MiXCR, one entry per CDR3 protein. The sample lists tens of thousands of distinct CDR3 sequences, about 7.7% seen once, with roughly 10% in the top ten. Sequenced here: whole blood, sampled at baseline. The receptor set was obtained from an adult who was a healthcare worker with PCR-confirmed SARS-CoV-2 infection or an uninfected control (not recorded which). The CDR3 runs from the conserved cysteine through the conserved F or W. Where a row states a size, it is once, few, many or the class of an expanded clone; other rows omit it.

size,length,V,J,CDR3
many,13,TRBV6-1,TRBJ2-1,CASSEDRLDEQFF
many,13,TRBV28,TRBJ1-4,CASLGTGSEKLFF
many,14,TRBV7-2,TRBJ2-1,CASSFSGRAVEQFF
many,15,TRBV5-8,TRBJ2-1,CASSPTGGEVNEQFF
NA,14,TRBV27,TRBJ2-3,CASYGQGSTDTQYF
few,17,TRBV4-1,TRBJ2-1,CASSLLGTSGDNNEQFF
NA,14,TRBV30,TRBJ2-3,CAWSGEGITDTQYF
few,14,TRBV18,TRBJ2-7,CASSLNRNTYEQYF
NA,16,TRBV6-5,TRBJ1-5,CASSYGVPELDQPQHF
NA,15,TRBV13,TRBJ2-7,CASSHQGEGGHEQYF
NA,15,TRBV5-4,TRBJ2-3,CASSSIGGRRDTQYF
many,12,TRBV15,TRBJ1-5,CATSRDQQPQHF
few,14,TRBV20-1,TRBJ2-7,CSAMTGPLSYEQYF